Below are 20 T cell receptor beta chains sequenced from a single sample in a study of CD8 T cells in ankylosing spondylitis. TCRdb fed the 5' RACE reads into MiXCR, producing one record per CDR3 protein. The sample records roughly 240,000 distinct CDR3 sequences, 7% to 10% being singletons. The sequencing input was blood, either unsorted or a sorted T cell fraction (not recorded which). Receptors were obtained from a female donor with ankylosing spondylitis or in good health (not recorded which).

The V and J genes are TRBV7-9 and TRBJ2-7, with 8 bases identical to TRBD1. Germline assignment: CDR1 SEHNR and CDR2 FQNEAQ (reference sequence). CDR3 size: 15 residues. The V gene end was trimmed by 0 bases and the J gene end by 4 bases; junction bases not matched to a gene: 5. DNA for the CDR3: TGTGCCAGCAGCTTAGCGCAGGGGGCAAGGTACGAGCAGTACTTC. It yields the protein CASSLAQGARYEQYF.

This clonotype was observed at least ten times. V gene TRBV19 combines with J gene TRBJ2-1; the D gene is possibly TRBD2 (5 bases). This CDR3 region has 14 residues. CDR1 is LNHDA, CDR2 SQIVND, per germline (reference sequence). Between the trimmed V and J ends, which lost 5 bases and 4 bases, there was a span of 12 bases. Here the CDR3 reads CASSLAPIYNEQFF. The CDR3 DNA sequence: TGTGCCAGTAGTCTAGCTCCGATATACAATGAGCAGTTCTTC.

The sample holds many counts of this clonotype. The chain is built from TRBV19 and TRBJ2-7, with 9 positions matching TRBD1. This CDR3 region has 15 residues. J gave up 7 bases and V 2 bases, and 9 bases lay outside the gene matches. Germline loops: CDR1 LNHDA, CDR2 SQIVND (reference sequence). CDR3: CASSINGDRVGEQYF. DNA for the CDR3: TGTGCCAGTAGTATAAATGGGGACAGGGTCGGGGAGCAGTACTTC. The entire variable domain, with the rest obtained from reference TRBV19 and TRBJ2-7, is as follows: DGGITQSPKYLFRKEGQNVTLSCEQNLNHDAMYWYRQDPGQGLRLIYYSQIVNDFQKGDIAEGYSVSREKKESFPLTVTSAQKNPTAFYLCASSINGDRVGEQYFGPGTRLTVT.

The gene calls are TRBV20-1 and TRBJ2-5, with TRBD2 matching over 7 bases. This CDR3 comprises 15 residues. CDR1 is DFQATT, CDR2 SNEGSKA, per germline (reference sequence). Trimming took 4 bases from V and 1 from J; bases not matched to a gene: 9. The CDR3 region has the DNA TGCAGTGCTACCCCATGGGGGGGTCCCCAAGAGACCCAGTACTTC. Its translation is CSATPWGGPQETQYF.

Many counts were recorded for this clonotype. The genes are TRBV20-1 and TRBJ2-5; D is uncertain. Germline CDR1 is DFQATT and CDR2 is SNEGSKA (reference sequence). The CDR3 consists of 14 residues. V lost 0 bases and J lost 1, with 9 bases in between. CDR3: CSARDPRSQETQYF. CDR3 in DNA: TGCAGTGCTAGAGATCCCCGGAGCCAAGAGACCCAGTACTTC.

This clonotype was observed at least ten times. Here the CDR3 reads CASSQEGSLGSPLHF. The DNA for the CDR3 is TGCGCCAGCAGCCAAGAAGGCAGTCTGGGGTCACCCCTCCACTTT. V is TRBV4-3 and J is TRBJ1-6; D unresolved. The CDR3 runs to 15 residues. Trimming cost V 0 bases and J 10 bases, with 13 bases left between them. The germline V gene encodes CDR1 LGHNA and CDR2 YSLEER.

This clonotype was observed at least ten times. This chain joins TRBV7-2 and TRBJ2-1, with no clear D. The germline CDR1 and CDR2 sequences are SGHTA and FQGNSA. The CDR3 extends over 15 amino acids. The V end was cut by 1 base, the J end by 2 bases, with 9 bases between. The CDR3 coding sequence is TGTGCCAGCAGCTTAGACGGGTTGGCCTACAATGAGCAGTTCTTC. Translated: CASSLDGLAYNEQFF. The entire variable domain, with the rest obtained from reference TRBV7-2 and TRBJ2-1, is as follows: GAGVSQSPSNKVTEKGKDVELRCDPISGHTALYWYRQSLGQGLEFLIYFQGNSAPDKSGLPSDRFSAERTGGSVSTLTIQRTQQEDSAVYLCASSLDGLAYNEQFFGPGTRLTVL.

The sample holds many counts of this clonotype. The V and J genes are TRBV7-2 and TRBJ2-1; 7 bases fit TRBD2. The CDR3 sequence is 15 residues long. The germline CDR1 and CDR2 sequences are SGHTA and FQGNSA. J lost 1 base, V lost 7 bases, and 7 bases had no gene match. The DNA of the CDR3 is TGTGCCAGCAAATTGAGCGGGATGTCCTACAATGAGCAGTTCTTC. This codes for CASKLSGMSYNEQFF.

This clonotype occurred many times. The J gene is TRBJ2-3, the V gene TRBV29-1, with D possibly matching TRBD1 (5 bases). The V gene's germline CDR1 is SQVTM and CDR2 ANQGSEA. CDR3 length: 13 residues. V lost 4 bases and J lost 3, with 11 bases in between. The CDR3 protein is CSVARARTDTQYF. As DNA, the CDR3 is TGCAGCGTTGCCAGGGCAAGGACAGATACGCAGTATTTT.

This chain joins TRBV30 and TRBJ2-5; 9 nucleotides line up with TRBD2. CDR1 and CDR2 from the germline V gene are GTSNPN and SVGIG (reference sequence). The V gene end was trimmed by 6 bases and the J gene end by 3 bases; junction bases not matched to a gene: 8. CDR3 length: 14 amino acids. Here the CDR3 DNA reads TGTGCCTGCGCCGAGACTAGCGGAAAAGAGACCCAGTACTTC. It specifies CACAETSGKETQYF.

This clonotype was detected many times. The chain links TRBV5-1 to TRBJ2-2; 13 bases are a match to TRBD2. With V trimmed by 3 bases and J by 10 bases, 6 bases remained unmatched. CDR1 is SGHRS, CDR2 YFSETQ, per germline. The CDR3 runs to 15 residues. The CDR3 region is CASSSGLAGRSELFF. The DNA for the CDR3 is TGCGCCAGCAGCTCGGGACTAGCGGGACGGTCGGAGCTGTTTTTT.

This clonotype was seen at least ten times. For the CDR3, the DNA is TGTGCCAGCAGCTTACTAGCGGGCGTGGGGGGAACCGGGGAGCTGTTTTTT. Protein: CASSLLAGVGGTGELFF. The chain combines TRBV7-2 with TRBJ2-2; TRBD2 matches 8 bases. Germline CDR1 is SGHTA and CDR2 is FQGNSA. V trimming: 2 bases; J trimming: 5 bases; junction bases outside the gene matches: 10. The CDR3 contains 17 residues.

The chain carries TRBV6-2 or TRBV6-3 and TRBJ2-3; D is uncertain. The CDR3 totals 14 residues. V lost 8 bases and J lost 4, with 16 bases in between. Germline V CDR1 and CDR2: MNHEY, SVGEGT. CDR3 amino acids: CASSMGSVPDTQYF. CDR3 coding DNA: TGTGCCAGCTCTATGGGAAGTGTCCCAGATACGCAGTATTTT.

The table lists this clonotype with many counts. The gene calls are TRBV10-1 and TRBJ2-4; a weak D match, TRBD2 (6 bases). V shed 2 bases and J shed 12 bases, with 11 bases lying between them. CDR1 is WNHNN and CDR2 is SYGVQD in the germline V gene (reference sequence). The CDR3 has 12 residues. DNA of the CDR3: TGCGCCAGCAGTGAGGGCCCGGAGGGTCAGTACTTC. Translating gives CASSEGPEGQYF.

This clonotype showed up many times. The chain has TRBV6-1 and TRBJ2-1, with 13 bases aligning to TRBD2. Trimming removed 6 bases from V and 3 bases from J; junction bases left unmatched: 8. Germline V lookup: CDR1 MNHNS, CDR2 SASEGT. The CDR3 extends over 17 amino acids. The CDR3 reads CASRRLAGGLDYNEQFF. CDR3 bases: TGTGCCAGCAGGAGACTAGCGGGAGGCCTGGACTACAATGAGCAGTTCTTC.

This clonotype was observed many times. The chain employs TRBV12-5 and TRBJ2-1; the match to TRBD2 covers 7 bases. The CDR3 has 12 amino acids. V shed 5 bases, J shed 15 bases, and the junction held 10 bases outside the gene matches. Germline V gene sequence: CDR1 LGHNT, CDR2 FRNRAP. The CDR3 DNA reads as TGTGCTAGTGGTCCTACGACTAGCACAGCGTTCTTC. Residues: CASGPTTSTAFF.

The rearrangement links TRBV3-2 to TRBJ1-1; whether TRBD1, the table's D call, matches the DNA was not checked. TRBV3-2 is termed a pseudogene. The CDR3 is made up of 18 amino acids. The CDR3, as DNA: TGTGCCAGCTGCCAACCCCCAGGGGTACCCTTCGTGAACACTGAAGCTTTCTTT. It encodes CASCQPPGVPFVNTEAFF.

This clonotype was detected ten times or more. The chain combines TRBV4-3 with TRBJ1-2, with D possibly matching TRBD1 (6 bases). Germline CDR1 is LGHNA and CDR2 is YSLEER. This CDR3 region has 15 residues. Trimming left V 0 bases short and J 3 bases short, with 11 bases between. The CDR3 coding sequence is TGCGCCAGCAGCCAAGACCCGGGACATCACTATGGCTACACCTTC. Protein sequence: CASSQDPGHHYGYTF.

This clonotype was picked up many times. The J gene is TRBJ2-2, the V gene TRBV7-7; TRBD2 is a possible D gene (6 bases). CDR1 SSHAT and CDR2 FNYEAQ come from the germline V gene (reference sequence). This CDR3 comprises 14 residues. The CDR3 nucleotides read TGTGCTAGCGGCGAAACAGGTAGCACCGGGGAGCTGTTTTTT. Protein: CASGETGSTGELFF.

This clonotype has ten or more counts. The chain has TRBV12-3 or TRBV12-4 and TRBJ2-5; D is tentatively TRBD1 or TRBD2 (5 bases each). With 5 bases removed from V and 5 bases from J, the gap between germline ends came to 18 bases. The CDR3 sequence is 15 residues long. The CDR3 region is CASSPGVGVGETQYF. The CDR3, as DNA: TGTGCCAGCAGTCCCGGGGTAGGGGTCGGGGAGACCCAGTACTTC.